Listed here are 32 T cell receptor beta chains from one sample, sequenced in a study of shared clonotypes between healthy human individuals. This table comes from immunoSEQ multiplex PCR, and its TCRdb copy is limited to in-frame clones, with some not included. The sample records about 690,000 clones, about nine tenths being singletons. The sample taken for sequencing was memory CD8+ T cells from PBMCs. The sample's subset: CD45RO+ cells pooled with CCR7-negative TemRA cells. These TCRs come from a man between 18 and 35 years old in good health. Some clones in this sample may be carry-over from other donors' samples.

The chain couples TRBV6-1 to TRBJ1-1, with TRBD1 matching 7 bases. Germline CDR1 MNHNS, CDR2 SASEGT. With V trimmed by 3 bases and J by 7 bases, 8 bases remained unmatched. The CDR3 spans 14 residues. In DNA, the CDR3 is TGTGCCAGCAGTGATCAGGGTTCAGGGGGTGAAGCTTTCTTT. Amino acid sequence: CASSDQGSGGEAFF.

This clone was counted only a few times. The V and J genes are TRBV7-2 and TRBJ1-1, with 8 bases matching TRBD1. The CDR3 spans 15 residues. The germline CDR1 and CDR2 sequences are SGHTA and FQGNSA. Germline trimming cut 1 base from V and 8 bases from J; bases unmatched to any gene: 9. CDR3 nucleotides: TGTGCCAGCAGCTTAGTTCGGCAGGGGGCGACCGAAGCTTTCTTT. Amino acid sequence: CASSLVRQGATEAFF.

There are many counts of this clone. This chain connects TRBV7-9 to TRBJ2-1, with TRBD2 matching over 7 bases. Germline trimming cut 5 bases from V and 6 bases from J; bases unmatched to any gene: 7. This CDR3 has 14 residues. CDR1 SEHNR and CDR2 FQNEAQ come from the germline V gene (reference sequence). CDR3 amino acids: CASSQATGGNEQFF. The CDR3 region has the DNA TGTGCCAGCAGCCAGGCAACGGGGGGCAATGAGCAGTTCTTC.

This rearrangement joins TRBV7-2 to TRBJ2-7; the match to TRBD2 covers 8 bases. Looked up from germline, CDR1 is SGHTA and CDR2 is FQGNSA. This CDR3 region has 17 residues. J gave up 2 bases and V 1 base, and 10 bases lay outside the gene matches. The CDR3 sequence is CASSLVPLREVTYEQYF. The CDR3, as DNA: TGTGCCAGCAGCTTAGTTCCGCTGCGGGAGGTAACCTACGAGCAGTACTTC.

This chain links TRBV13 with TRBJ2-7; 7 nucleotides match TRBD1. Germline trimming cut 5 bases from V and 4 bases from J; bases unmatched to any gene: 8. This CDR3 contains 14 residues. Germline V lookup: CDR1 PRHDT, CDR2 FYEKMQ (reference sequence). Here the CDR3 reads CASSTNRGQYEQYF. For the CDR3, the DNA is TGTGCCAGCAGCACAAACAGGGGACAGTACGAGCAGTACTTC. Full variable domain (remainder filled in from reference TRBV13 and TRBJ2-7): AAGVIQSPRHLIKEKRETATLKCYPIPRHDTVYWYQQGPGQDPQFLISFYEKMQSDKGSIPDRFSAQQFSDYHSELNMSSLELGDSALYFCASSTNRGQYEQYFGPGTRLTVT.

The chain uses TRBV5-1 and TRBJ1-1; D may be TRBD1 (5 bases). Between the trimmed V and J ends, which lost 4 bases and 5 bases, there was a span of 15 bases. This CDR3 spans 14 amino acids. Germline CDR1 is SGHRS and CDR2 is YFSETQ. The CDR3 nucleotides are TGCGCCAGCAGCCCCGGGGAGGGGCGAACTGAAGCTTTCTTT. Encoded protein: CASSPGEGRTEAFF.

This chain uses TRBV27 with TRBJ2-3, with D uncertain. V was cut by 3 bases and J by 2 bases, with 12 bases left in between. The CDR3 is 15 amino acids. CDR1 is MNHEY, CDR2 SMNVEV, per germline (reference sequence). CDR3 in amino acids: CASSLSRLNTDTQYF. In nucleotides, the CDR3 is TGTGCCAGCAGTTTGTCGCGTCTGAACACAGATACGCAGTATTTT.

J is TRBJ2-7 and V is TRBV11-2; D ambiguous. Germline values: CDR1 SGHAT, CDR2 FQNNGV. The CDR3 runs to 14 residues. Between the trimmed V and J ends, which lost 1 base and 4 bases, there was a span of 11 bases. CDR3 loop: CASSLAPQWYEQYF. The CDR3 DNA follows: TGTGCCAGCAGCTTAGCCCCCCAGTGGTACGAGCAGTACTTC.

The chain joins TRBV5-6 to TRBJ2-7; 9 nucleotides match TRBD1. The V and J ends lost 4 bases and 4 bases, in that order; junction bases with no gene match: 6. The CDR3 length is 14 residues. CDR1 and CDR2 from the germline V gene are SGHDT and YYEEEE. This CDR3 is CASSLRTGVYEQYF. DNA of the CDR3: TGTGCCAGCAGCCTCAGGACAGGGGTTTACGAGCAGTACTTC.

This clone is a singleton in its sample. Different DNA sequences within this sample yield the same CDR3. V gene TRBV4-2 combines with J gene TRBJ2-2, with unresolved D. CDR3 length: 11 amino acids. V was clipped by 1 base and J by 6 bases, with 0 bases between them. Germline V CDR1 and CDR2: LGHNA, YNFKEQ. The CDR3 DNA follows: TGTGCCAGCAGCCAAGCCGGGGAGCTGTTTTTT. This translates into CASSQAGELFF.

This rearrangement joins TRBV19 to TRBJ2-3, with TRBD2 matching over 11 bases. Germline trimming cut 5 bases from V and 6 bases from J; bases unmatched to any gene: 7. Germline V gene sequence: CDR1 LNHDA, CDR2 SQIVND (reference sequence). The CDR3 totals 15 residues. CDR3 protein: CASSSLAGDPDTQYF. The CDR3 DNA reads as TGTGCCAGTAGTTCACTAGCGGGAGATCCTGATACGCAGTATTTT.

This clone showed up just once. The rearrangement uses TRBV7-9 and TRBJ2-3; 7 positions match TRBD2. This CDR3 is built from 15 residues. Germline loops: CDR1 SEHNR, CDR2 FQNEAQ (reference sequence). J gave up 4 bases and V 3 bases, and 7 bases lay outside the gene matches. The DNA of the CDR3 is TGTGCCAGCAGCTTCGCGGGAGATTTATCAGATACGCAGTATTTT. Its protein product is CASSFAGDLSDTQYF.

The V call is TRBV10-3, the J call TRBJ2-2, with D uncertain. The CDR3 loop spans 14 amino acids. V was cut by 2 bases and J by 7 bases, with 11 bases left in between. Germline lookup yields CDR1 ENHRY and CDR2 SYGVKD. The CDR3, as DNA: TGTGCCATCAGTGAGGATGGACCCCACGGGGAGCTGTTTTTT. Its protein product is CAISEDGPHGELFF.

The chain combines TRBV10-1 with TRBJ2-5; tentatively, D is TRBD2 (5 bases). Trimming left V 5 bases short and J 1 base short, with 20 bases between. This CDR3 has 17 residues. CDR1 is WNHNN, CDR2 SYGVQD, per germline (reference sequence). For the CDR3, the DNA is TGCGCCAGCAGTCCTCCCATACTAGACGGTGCCCAAGAGACCCAGTACTTC. Translation gives CASSPPILDGAQETQYF.

The gene calls are TRBV7-3 and TRBJ2-1, with 10 positions matching TRBD2. Germline values: CDR1 SGHTA, CDR2 FQGTGA. The CDR3 is 17 amino acids. The junction had 6 bases not matched to a gene; V was cut back by 2 bases and J by 2 bases. The CDR3, as DNA: TGTGCCAGCAGCTTATTATTAGCGGGAGGAACCTACAATGAGCAGTTCTTC. This encodes CASSLLLAGGTYNEQFF.

The V gene is TRBV7-9, the J gene TRBJ2-1, with a weak D call TRBD2 (5 bases). V was trimmed by 2 bases and J by 10 bases, leaving 9 bases between them. The CDR3 is made up of 12 amino acids. Germline V gene lookup returns CDR1 SEHNR and CDR2 FQNEAQ (reference sequence). The CDR3 protein is CASSLWESEQFF. DNA for the CDR3: TGTGCCAGCAGCTTATGGGAGAGCGAGCAGTTCTTC.

The chain uses TRBV10-3 and TRBJ2-5; D not certain. Per the germline V gene, CDR1 is ENHRY and CDR2 is SYGVKD. V gave up 0 bases and J gave up 5 bases, with 4 bases separating them. The CDR3 consists of 12 residues. CDR3 residues: CAISESRETQYF. Here the CDR3 DNA reads TGTGCCATCAGTGAGTCACGGGAGACCCAGTACTTC.

This sequence joins TRBV7-3 and TRBJ1-5; D not certain. CDR3 length equals 13 residues. Per germline, CDR1 SGHTA and CDR2 FQGTGA. Trimming shortened V by 5 bases and J by 7 bases, and 12 bases separated the two germline ends. CDR3 sequence (DNA): TGTGCCAGCAGCGTCAACAAGTACCAGCCCCAGCATTTT. It specifies CASSVNKYQPQHF.

In this sample, this clone turned up once. The chain couples TRBV29-1 to TRBJ2-3; maybe TRBD1 (5 bases). The CDR3 spans 14 residues. Germline V gene lookup returns CDR1 SQVTM and CDR2 ANQGSEA. Trimming removed 4 bases from V and 4 bases from J, with 15 bases in between. CDR3 in DNA: TGCAGCGTTGGGTTCCCAGAAGGGGCAGATACGCAGTATTTT. As protein: CSVGFPEGADTQYF.

The CDR3 loop is CASTNNQPQHF. The CDR3 DNA follows: TGTGCCAGCACCAATAATCAGCCCCAGCATTTT. This sequence joins TRBV6-1 and TRBJ1-5; no firm D call. The V gene's germline CDR1 is MNHNS and CDR2 SASEGT. The CDR3 contains 11 residues. V was cut by 7 bases and J by 4 bases, with 5 bases left in between.

The genes are TRBV29-1 and TRBJ1-2; D is undetermined. With 3 bases removed from V and 5 bases from J, the gap between germline ends came to 7 bases. Germline V gene lookup returns CDR1 SQVTM and CDR2 ANQGSEA. The CDR3 has 11 residues. CDR3 in DNA: TGCAGCGTTGACAAGGAATATGGCTACACCTTC. Protein: CSVDKEYGYTF. The whole variable domain, filled in from reference TRBV29-1 and TRBJ1-2, reads SAVISQKPSRDICQRGTSLTIQCQVDSQVTMMFWYRQQPGQSLTLIATANQGSEATYESGFVIDKFPISRPNLTFSTLTVSNMSPEDSSIYLCSVDKEYGYTFGSGTRLTVV.

The chain joins TRBV29-1 to TRBJ1-2; D is ambiguous. The CDR3 sequence is 11 residues long. With 5 bases removed from V and 4 bases from J, the gap between germline ends came to 8 bases. CDR1 is SQVTM and CDR2 is ANQGSEA in the germline V gene. The DNA of the CDR3 is TGCAGCGTTTTAGATTCCTATGGCTACACCTTC. Protein sequence: CSVLDSYGYTF.

This chain links TRBV23-1 with TRBJ1-1; D is possibly TRBD1 (5 bases). TRBV23-1 is an ORF for which the function is uncertain. The CDR3 has 14 residues. V shed 6 bases and J shed 2 bases, with 13 bases lying between them. CDR3 DNA sequence: TGCGCCAGCAGAAAACAGGTAATTAACACTGAAGCTTTCTTT. This sequence encodes CASRKQVINTEAFF.

The chain employs TRBV18 and TRBJ2-7; D not resolved. This CDR3 comprises 17 residues. V was clipped by 3 bases and J by 2 bases, with 20 bases between them. Looked up from germline, CDR1 is KGHSH and CDR2 is LQKENI. The CDR3 region has the DNA TGTGCCAGCTCACCTCCTTTTCTGGTGGGGTCGACCTACGAGCAGTACTTC. Encoded protein: CASSPPFLVGSTYEQYF.

The chain has TRBV28 and TRBJ1-3; D perhaps matches TRBD1 (6 bases). Germline V CDR1 and CDR2: MDHEN, SYDVKM. This CDR3 has 14 residues. Trimming left V 11 bases short and J 0 bases short, with 14 bases between. In nucleotides, the CDR3 is TGTGCCTCTGAGGGGGGATACTCTGGAAACACCATATATTTT. Its protein product is CASEGGYSGNTIYF.

The chain uses TRBV7-2 and TRBJ2-7, with D possibly being TRBD1 or TRBD2 (5 bases each). Germline CDR1 and CDR2: SGHTA and FQGNSA. The CDR3 totals 15 residues. Trimming shortened V by 4 bases and J by 1 base, and 14 bases separated the two germline ends. The CDR3 sequence is CASSYPGQLSYEQYF. CDR3 DNA sequence: TGTGCCAGCAGCTACCCGGGGCAGTTGTCCTACGAGCAGTACTTC.

The chain combines TRBV27 with TRBJ1-1, with D tentatively TRBD1 (5 bases). Trimming removed 5 bases at V and 5 bases at J, with 6 bases between. This CDR3 has 11 amino acids. CDR1 is MNHEY, CDR2 SMNVEV, per germline (reference sequence). CDR3: CASSEGTEAFF. CDR3 bases: TGTGCCAGCAGTGAGGGGACTGAAGCTTTCTTT.

This rearrangement joins TRBV6-1 to TRBJ1-1; weak D call: TRBD1 (6 bases). CDR1 and CDR2 (germline): MNHNS, SASEGT. This CDR3 spans 13 amino acids. V was pared by 3 bases and J by 7 bases, with 12 bases between. This CDR3 reads CASSDNRASEAFF. CDR3 nucleotide sequence: TGTGCCAGCAGTGACAACAGGGCCAGTGAAGCTTTCTTT.

By its share, this clone is large. The chain uses TRBV9 and TRBJ1-1; the D gene is possibly TRBD1 (5 bases). Germline V gene sequence: CDR1 SGDLS, CDR2 YYNGEE. Trimming left V 0 bases short and J 11 bases short, with 17 bases between. The CDR3 runs 14 residues. The CDR3 protein is CASSVGGTTREAFF. As DNA, the CDR3 is TGTGCCAGCAGCGTAGGCGGGACCACCCGAGAGGCTTTCTTT.

The chain joins TRBV9 to TRBJ2-1, with D maybe TRBD2 (5 bases). The V gene lost 4 bases and the J gene lost 0 bases, with 11 bases spanning the gap. CDR3 length: 15 amino acids. Germline V gene sequence: CDR1 SGDLS, CDR2 YYNGEE. CDR3 coding DNA: TGTGCCAGCAGCCCTGACTACACCTCCTACAATGAGCAGTTCTTC. Translating gives CASSPDYTSYNEQFF.

The rearrangement joins TRBV7-9 to TRBJ2-3; 8 nucleotides agree with TRBD2. V trimming: 5 bases; J trimming: 3 bases; junction bases outside the gene matches: 4. CDR3 length equals 14 residues. Germline CDR1 reads SEHNR; CDR2 reads FQNEAQ (reference sequence). Here the CDR3 reads CASSRVAGTDTQYF. For the CDR3, the DNA is TGTGCCAGCAGCCGGGTAGCGGGAACAGATACGCAGTATTTT.

The J gene is TRBJ2-1, the V gene TRBV11-3; 7 bases fit TRBD2. The CDR3 loop spans 18 amino acids. The trim removed 0 bases at V and 8 bases at J, leaving 16 bases unmatched. Germline V gives CDR1 SGHNT, CDR2 YENEEA. This chain's CDR3 is CASSLDPPEREGVDEQFF. CDR3 coding DNA: TGTGCCAGCAGCTTAGATCCCCCCGAGCGGGAAGGAGTTGATGAGCAGTTCTTC. Using reference TRBV11-3 and TRBJ2-1 for the parts outside the CDR3, the full variable domain is EAGVVQSPRYKIIEKKQPVAFWCNPISGHNTLYWYLQNLGQGPELLIRYENEEAVDDSQLPKDRFSAERLKGVDSTLKIQPAELGDSAVYLCASSLDPPEREGVDEQFFGPGTRLTVL.